These T cell receptor beta chains were read from a single sample in a study of cytomegalovirus exposure and HLA in healthy donors. This table comes from immunoSEQ multiplex PCR, and its TCRdb copy is limited to in-frame clones, with some not included. The sample includes 150,000 to 170,000 clones, roughly three quarters of them seen just once. The sequenced sample was PBMCs. These receptors all come from a man aged 25 to 40 in good health and CMV-seropositive. CDR3s include the opening cysteine and the closing phenylalanine or tryptophan. D genes are given only for firm matches. The size field is filled for only some rows; it gives once, few, many or a size class.

d_call clone_size j_call v_call cdr3_nt cdr3_aa
. . TRBJ2-1 TRBV19 TGTGCCAGTAGTATAGAGTACAGGGAGCTTTACAATGAGCAGTTCTTC CASSIEYRELYNEQFF
. once TRBJ2-7 TRBV6-5 TGTGCCAGCAGAGGGCGTTCGGGACTCGAGCAGTACTTC CASRGRSGLEQYF
TRBD1 . TRBJ2-7 TRBV28 TGTGCCAGCAGTGCCGGACAGGTAACGTCCGAGCAGTACTTC CASSAGQVTSEQYF
. . TRBJ2-7 TRBV6-5 TGTGCCAGCAGTTCCTCCTACGGGCAGTACTTC CASSSSYGQYF
. . TRBJ2-3 TRBV29-1 TGCAGCGCCTCTGCCGGAGGGTTGGATACGCAGTATTTT CSASAGGLDTQYF
. . TRBJ1-1 TRBV5-4 TGTGCCAGCAGCCCGCCGACGGAGACTGAAGCTTTCTTT CASSPPTETEAFF
TRBD2 once TRBJ2-2 TRBV28 TGTGCCAGCGAAACGGGACTAGGCCACACCGGGGAGCTGTTTTTT CASETGLGHTGELFF
TRBD1 . TRBJ1-1 TRBV5-6 TGTGCCAGCAGTAATTCCCGGACAGGGAAAACTGAAGCTTTCTTT CASSNSRTGKTEAFF
TRBD1 . TRBJ2-1 TRBV7-2 TGTGCCAGCAGCTTATTAGGGACAGAATACAATGAGCAGTTCTTC CASSLLGTEYNEQFF
. . TRBJ2-7 TRBV30 TGTGCCTGGAGTGTTTCGGGGAGCTCGAGTGAGCAGTACTTC CAWSVSGSSSEQYF
. . TRBJ2-5 TRBV19 TGTGCCAGTAGTACGACAAGTCTAGAGACCCAGTACTTC CASSTTSLETQYF